This paragraph reports one T cell receptor (beta chain). Its antigen remains unidentified. The protocol was immunoSEQ multiplex PCR, while the TCRdb copy is restricted to in-frame clones and leaves out a portion. Here the sample spans about 22,000 clones, around 79% being singletons. The data were obtained in a study of vaccination effects on CD4 cells after COVID-19. Study-wide context: Participants received two doses of either the BNT162b2 or mRNA-1273 vaccine.

After expansion with viral peptide pools in the ViraFEST assay, antigen-specific CD4+ T cells were sequenced. Once cultured for 10 days, the cells underwent separation to obtain CD4+ T cells. Previously uninfected by SARS-CoV-2, the vaccine recipients also showed negative nucleocapsid antibodies. For each well, two million PBMC were cultured with about 10 IU/ml IL-2 and approximately 10 ug/ml peptides. It was on days 3 and 7 that half the medium was replaced with IL-2 medium. CDR1 SGHAT and CDR2 FQNNGV come from the germline V gene. The ends were cut back, 0 bases at V and 4 bases at J, with 9 bases in the middle. The CDR3 sequence is 14 residues long.

The J gene is TRBJ1-1, the V gene TRBV11-2, with a weak D call TRBD1 (5 bases). The sequences come from CD4+ T cells from PBMCs cultured with HCoV-NL63 spike peptides, collected before COVID-19 vaccination. The sequence was obtained from a human donor who received a COVID-19 vaccine. CDR3 in amino acids: CASSLDPGTTEAFF. The CDR3 coding sequence is TGTGCCAGCAGCTTAGACCCAGGGACCACTGAAGCTTTCTTT. Full variable domain (outside the CDR3, taken from reference TRBV11-2 and TRBJ1-1): EAGVAQSPRYKIIEKRQSVAFWCNPISGHATLYWYQQILGQGPKLLIQFQNNGVVDDSQLPKDRFSAERLKGVDSTLKIQPAKLEDSAVYLCASSLDPGTTEAFFGQGTRLTVV.